This entry lists 28 T cell receptor beta chains sequenced from one sample in a study of shared clonotypes between healthy human individuals. Here immunoSEQ multiplex PCR was the method, and the copy in TCRdb shows in-frame clones only, minus some. The sample yields about 2.3 million clones, approximately 95% seen once. Specimen: naive CD4+ T cells from PBMCs. Subset of the sample: CD45RA+ positively selected. The receptors derive from a man between 18 and 35 years old in good health. Some clones in this sample may be carry-over from other donors' samples.

The chain employs TRBV21-1 and TRBJ1-5. TRBV21-1 is noted as a pseudogene. The CDR3 consists of 14 residues. The CDR3 sequence: CASSKARKDQPQHF. For the CDR3, the DNA is TGTGCCAGCAGCAAAGCGAGGAAAGATCAGCCCCAGCATTTT.

The chain employs TRBV5-1 and TRBJ2-4; 8 bases fit TRBD1. Looked up from germline, CDR1 is SGHRS and CDR2 is YFSETQ. This CDR3 contains 15 residues. V trimming: 0 bases; J trimming: 5 bases; junction bases outside the gene matches: 4. The CDR3 bases are TGCGCCAGCAGCTTGGATCCAGGGGGCCAAAACATTCAGTACTTC. Translating it yields CASSLDPGGQNIQYF.

This clone has a single count. The chain is built from TRBV6-4 and TRBJ2-2; no reliable D call. CDR3 length: 13 residues. V was cut by 6 bases and J by 4 bases, with 9 bases left in between. Germline V gene lookup returns CDR1 MRHNA and CDR2 SNTAGT. The CDR3 loop reads CASSLEPTGELFF. CDR3 DNA: TGTGCCAGCAGCCTGGAACCCACCGGGGAGCTGTTTTTT.

The genes are TRBV6-5 and TRBJ2-2, with TRBD1 matching 8 bases. The junction had 7 bases not matched to a gene; V was cut back by 6 bases and J by 4 bases. Germline V CDR1 and CDR2: MNHEY, SVGAGI. The CDR3 consists of 15 residues. The CDR3 protein is CASRPGDRGTGELFF. The CDR3 DNA follows: TGTGCCAGCAGGCCGGGAGACAGGGGCACCGGGGAGCTGTTTTTT.

The V and J genes are TRBV5-1 and TRBJ2-2; D not resolved. V lost 2 bases to trimming and J lost 0 bases, with 11 bases between them. This CDR3 has 16 residues. The V gene's germline CDR1 is SGHRS and CDR2 YFSETQ. The CDR3 region is CASSLLDGANTGELFF. In DNA, the CDR3 is TGCGCCAGCAGCTTACTGGACGGAGCGAACACCGGGGAGCTGTTTTTT. The variable domain in full, completed from reference TRBV5-1 and TRBJ2-2, reads KAGVTQTPRYLIKTRGQQVTLSCSPISGHRSVSWYQQTPGQGLQFLFEYFSETQRNKGNFPGRFSGRQFSNSRSEMNVSTLELGDSALYLCASSLLDGANTGELFFGEGSRLTVL.

The chain joins TRBV6-1 to TRBJ1-1, with 7 bases matching TRBD1. Losses at the gene ends were 10 bases for V and 1 base for J; bases not matched to a gene: 6. The germline V gene encodes CDR1 MNHNS and CDR2 SASEGT. The CDR3 has 13 residues. CDR3 in DNA: TGTGCCACCAACCGACAGGGGAACACTGAAGCTTTCTTT. This translates into CATNRQGNTEAFF.

V usage is TRBV19 and J usage is TRBJ2-7; 10 bases line up with TRBD1. Per the germline V gene, CDR1 is LNHDA and CDR2 is SQIVND (reference sequence). The CDR3 extends over 15 amino acids. V lost 4 bases and J lost 5; bases outside the gene matches: 8. The DNA of the CDR3 is TGTGCCAGTAGTACCCCCGGGACAGGGGCACACGAGCAGTACTTC. Translating it yields CASSTPGTGAHEQYF.

The chain couples TRBV5-4 to TRBJ1-2; D is unclear. The CDR3 is 12 residues long. Germline loops: CDR1 SGHNT, CDR2 YYREEE (reference sequence). V was clipped by 0 bases and J by 5 bases, with 5 bases between them. The CDR3, as DNA: TGTGCCAGCAGCTTGGGTGGGTATGGCTACACCTTC. Encoded protein: CASSLGGYGYTF.

The chain recombines TRBV7-2 with TRBJ2-5; D gene unclear. V was cut by 5 bases and J by 2 bases, with 9 bases left in between. The CDR3 runs 13 residues. Germline V gives CDR1 SGHTA, CDR2 FQGNSA. As DNA, the CDR3 is TGTGCCAGCAGCGCCCTGTATCAAGAGACCCAGTACTTC. Amino acids: CASSALYQETQYF.

The chain carries TRBV28 and TRBJ2-7, with 7 positions matching TRBD2. Germline trimming cut 5 bases from V and 0 bases from J; bases unmatched to any gene: 16. The CDR3 totals 18 residues. Germline V lookup: CDR1 MDHEN, CDR2 SYDVKM. The CDR3 nucleotides are TGTGCCAGCAGTACCCCAGCGGGATTCGGGGGGAGCTCCTACGAGCAGTACTTC. Encoded protein: CASSTPAGFGGSSYEQYF.

Points on this clone: This same CDR3 is encoded by further DNA sequences in the sample. The chain employs TRBV5-1 and TRBJ1-1, with D tentatively TRBD1 (5 bases). Germline V lookup: CDR1 SGHRS, CDR2 YFSETQ. The CDR3 has 14 amino acids. Trimming removed 4 bases from V and 0 bases from J, with 10 bases in between. The CDR3 here is CASSPGTMNTEAFF. Here the CDR3 DNA reads TGCGCCAGCAGCCCGGGGACCATGAACACTGAAGCTTTCTTT.

The gene calls are TRBV7-3 and TRBJ2-1; possibly TRBD1 or TRBD2 for D (5 bases each). The germline V and J ends were trimmed by 2 bases and 4 bases, with 15 bases remaining between them. Germline V gives CDR1 SGHTA, CDR2 FQGTGA. The CDR3 is 16 amino acids. CDR3 amino acids: CASSLGPGPTYNEQFF. CDR3 nucleotide sequence: TGTGCCAGCAGCTTAGGACCGGGGCCCACATACAATGAGCAGTTCTTC.

The CDR3 region has the DNA TGTGCCATCAGTGAGTCAGACACCCCGGTTGCGGCCGGGGCCTACGAGCAGTACTTC. This sequence encodes CAISESDTPVAAGAYEQYF. V is TRBV10-3 and J is TRBJ2-7, with D tentatively TRBD2 (5 bases). V was cut by 0 bases and J by 2 bases, with 23 bases left in between. The V gene's germline CDR1 is ENHRY and CDR2 SYGVKD. The CDR3 is 19 amino acids.

V and J are TRBV4-1 and TRBJ2-3, with TRBD2 identical over 7 bases. J gave up 1 base and V 2 bases, and 6 bases lay outside the gene matches. The CDR3 contains 16 residues. Germline V gene sequence: CDR1 MGHRA, CDR2 YSYEKL. CDR3 sequence: CASSQLGGWGTDTQYF. In DNA, the CDR3 is TGCGCCAGCAGCCAATTGGGGGGGTGGGGCACAGATACGCAGTATTTT.

The gene calls are TRBV27 and TRBJ1-5, with D unresolved. Trimming pared 4 bases from V and 5 bases from J, leaving 6 bases between. This CDR3 contains 12 residues. Per germline, CDR1 MNHEY and CDR2 SMNVEV (reference sequence). CDR3 sequence: CASSSPDQPQHF. The CDR3 region has the DNA TGTGCCAGCAGTTCCCCGGATCAGCCCCAGCATTTT.

The J gene is TRBJ2-3, the V gene TRBV14, with D perhaps being TRBD1 or TRBD2 (5 bases each). V gave up 5 bases and J gave up 0 bases, with 12 bases separating them. The CDR3 is 15 amino acids. Germline V CDR1 and CDR2: SGHDN, FVKESK. The CDR3 bases are TGTGCCAGCAGCTTTTTCGGGGCTAGCACAGATACGCAGTATTTT. As protein: CASSFFGASTDTQYF.

Only one count was recorded for this clone. V usage is TRBV4-3 and J usage is TRBJ1-3, with D unresolved. V was trimmed by 0 bases and J by 4 bases, leaving 13 bases between them. The CDR3 is 16 amino acids. The germline CDR1 and CDR2 sequences are LGHNA and YSLEER. In nucleotides, the CDR3 is TGCGCCAGCAGCCAAGAGTACCCGGAGTACGGAAACACCATATATTTT. Amino acids: CASSQEYPEYGNTIYF.

The chain is built from TRBV7-9 and TRBJ1-1, with 11 bases identical to TRBD1. CDR3 length: 17 residues. Germline V gene lookup returns CDR1 SEHNR and CDR2 FQNEAQ (reference sequence). V gave up 5 bases and J gave up 0 bases; unmatched junction bases: 8. CDR3 residues: CASSLSWDRGMNTEAFF. CDR3 nucleotides: TGTGCCAGCAGCCTATCTTGGGACAGGGGGATGAACACTGAAGCTTTCTTT.

The chain joins TRBV5-1 to TRBJ2-5; 7 bases line up with TRBD2. The CDR3 contains 16 residues. Germline V CDR1 and CDR2: SGHRS, YFSETQ. The trim removed 3 bases at V and 5 bases at J, leaving 13 bases unmatched. The CDR3 loop reads CASSSPPGGLRETQYF. The CDR3 DNA is TGCGCCAGCAGCTCCCCCCCGGGGGGTTTAAGGGAGACCCAGTACTTC.

The chain carries TRBV7-8 and TRBJ2-7; 9 bases line up with TRBD2. The trim removed 4 bases at V and 3 bases at J, leaving 16 bases unmatched. The CDR3 extends over 18 amino acids. Germline lookup yields CDR1 SGHVS and CDR2 FQNEAQ. CDR3 bases: TGTGCCAGCAGCTCCCTGGTGATTGGGGCTAGCGGGGACTACGAGCAGTACTTC. This codes for CASSSLVIGASGDYEQYF.

This chain uses TRBV29-1 with TRBJ2-1, with D perhaps matching TRBD2 (6 bases). V shed 0 bases and J shed 2 bases, with 11 bases lying between them. Looked up from germline, CDR1 is SQVTM and CDR2 is ANQGSEA. The CDR3 runs 15 residues. CDR3 bases: TGCAGCGTTGAAGATCCCGAGCGGGCCTACAATGAGCAGTTCTTC. Residues: CSVEDPERAYNEQFF.

This clone was found once. In DNA form, the CDR3 reads TGTGCCAGCAGCCCCGACGGCCTCGGCGAGCAGTACTTC. As protein: CASSPDGLGEQYF. The chain couples TRBV11-3 to TRBJ2-7; no firm D call. The CDR3 runs to 13 residues. V lost 5 bases and J lost 6, with 14 bases in between. CDR1 is SGHNT, CDR2 YENEEA, per germline.

The gene calls are TRBV5-1 and TRBJ2-5; possible D gene TRBD1, 5 bases. The V end was cut by 6 bases, the J end by 1 base, with 10 bases between. Germline values: CDR1 SGHRS, CDR2 YFSETQ. The length of the CDR3 is 13 residues. CDR3 in amino acids: CASKPTVQETQYF. The CDR3 nucleotides read TGCGCCAGCAAACCGACAGTCCAAGAGACCCAGTACTTC. The full variable domain, its missing parts supplied by reference TRBV5-1 and TRBJ2-5, is KAGVTQTPRYLIKTRGQQVTLSCSPISGHRSVSWYQQTPGQGLQFLFEYFSETQRNKGNFPGRFSGRQFSNSRSEMNVSTLELGDSALYLCASKPTVQETQYFGPGTRLLVL.

This clone has more than one count but fewer than ten. This sequence joins TRBV7-6 and TRBJ2-1; TRBD1 matches 11 bases. CDR1 SGHVS and CDR2 FNYEAQ come from the germline V gene. The CDR3 consists of 15 residues. Unmatched junction bases numbered 1, after V lost 1 base and J lost 5 bases. CDR3 amino acids: CASSLGGQGDNEQFF. The DNA for the CDR3 is TGTGCCAGCAGCTTAGGGGGACAGGGGGACAATGAGCAGTTCTTC.

The chain uses TRBV28 and TRBJ1-2; TRBD1 matches at 7 bases. V was pared by 6 bases and J by 8 bases, with 9 bases of the junction left unmatched. Germline assignment: CDR1 MDHEN and CDR2 SYDVKM. CDR3 size: 13 residues. Here the CDR3 reads CASRRDSVWGYTF. The DNA for the CDR3 is TGTGCCAGCAGGCGGGACAGTGTCTGGGGCTACACCTTC.

This chain uses TRBV30 with TRBJ2-7; no clear D gene. The V and J ends lost 3 bases and 6 bases respectively, with 15 bases between them. Germline-derived CDR1 and CDR2 are GTSNPN and SVGIG (reference sequence). This CDR3 comprises 13 residues. CDR3 nucleotides: TGTGCCTGGAGCGCTGCGAGGTTTCGCGAGCAGTACTTC. Translating it yields CAWSAARFREQYF.

The V call is TRBV18, the J call TRBJ1-1; no definite D call. The CDR3 runs 13 residues. Trimming took 10 bases from V and 7 from J, leaving 19 bases between them. Germline CDR1 and CDR2: KGHSH and LQKENI. Written as DNA, the CDR3 is TGTGCCACCCTCCTACTAGAGCTCGGTGAAGCTTTCTTT. Translation: CATLLLELGEAFF.

The chain joins TRBV30 to TRBJ1-6; D is undetermined. Trimming pared 3 bases from V and 10 bases from J, leaving 10 bases between. Germline lookup yields CDR1 GTSNPN and CDR2 SVGIG (reference sequence). This CDR3 has 12 amino acids. CDR3 in amino acids: CAWSPQVSPLHF. CDR3 coding DNA: TGTGCCTGGAGCCCCCAGGTGTCACCCCTCCACTTT.